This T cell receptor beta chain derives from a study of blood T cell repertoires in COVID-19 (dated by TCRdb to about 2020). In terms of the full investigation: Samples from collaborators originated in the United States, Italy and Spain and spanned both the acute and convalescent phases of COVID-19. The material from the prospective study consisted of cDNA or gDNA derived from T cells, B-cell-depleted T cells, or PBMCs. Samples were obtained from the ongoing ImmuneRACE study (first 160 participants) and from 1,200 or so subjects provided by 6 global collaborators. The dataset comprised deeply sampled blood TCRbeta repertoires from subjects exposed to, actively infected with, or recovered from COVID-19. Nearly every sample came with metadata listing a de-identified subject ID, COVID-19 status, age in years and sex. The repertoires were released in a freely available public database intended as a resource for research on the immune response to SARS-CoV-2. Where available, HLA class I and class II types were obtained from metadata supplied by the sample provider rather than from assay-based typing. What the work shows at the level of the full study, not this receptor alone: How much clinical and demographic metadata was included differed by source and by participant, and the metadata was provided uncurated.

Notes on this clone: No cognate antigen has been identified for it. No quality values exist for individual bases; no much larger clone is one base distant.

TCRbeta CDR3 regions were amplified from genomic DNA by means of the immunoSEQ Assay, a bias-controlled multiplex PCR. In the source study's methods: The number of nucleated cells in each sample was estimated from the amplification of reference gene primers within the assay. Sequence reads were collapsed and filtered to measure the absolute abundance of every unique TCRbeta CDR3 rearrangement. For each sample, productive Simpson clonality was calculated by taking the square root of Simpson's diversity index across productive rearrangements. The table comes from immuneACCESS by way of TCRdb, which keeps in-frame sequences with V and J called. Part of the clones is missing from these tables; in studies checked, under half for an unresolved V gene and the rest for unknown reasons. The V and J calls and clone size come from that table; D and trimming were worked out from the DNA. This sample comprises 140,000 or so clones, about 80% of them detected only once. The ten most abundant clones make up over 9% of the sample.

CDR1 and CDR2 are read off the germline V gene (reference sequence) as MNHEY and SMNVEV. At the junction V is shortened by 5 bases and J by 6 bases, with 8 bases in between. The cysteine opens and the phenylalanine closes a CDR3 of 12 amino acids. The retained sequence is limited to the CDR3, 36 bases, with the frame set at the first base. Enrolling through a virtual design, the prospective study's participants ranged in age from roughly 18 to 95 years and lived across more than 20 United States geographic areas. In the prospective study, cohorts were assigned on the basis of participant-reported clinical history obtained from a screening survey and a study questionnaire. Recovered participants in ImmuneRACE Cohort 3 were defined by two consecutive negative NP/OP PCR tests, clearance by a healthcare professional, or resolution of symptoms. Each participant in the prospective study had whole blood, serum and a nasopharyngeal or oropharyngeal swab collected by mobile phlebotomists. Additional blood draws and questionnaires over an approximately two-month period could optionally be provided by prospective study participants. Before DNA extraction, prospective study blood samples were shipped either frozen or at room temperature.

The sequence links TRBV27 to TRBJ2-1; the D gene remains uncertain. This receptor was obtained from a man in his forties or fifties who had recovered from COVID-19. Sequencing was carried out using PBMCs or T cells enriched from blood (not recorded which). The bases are TGTGCCAGCAGTCCCCCGGGCAATGAGCAGTTCTTC. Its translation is CASSPPGNEQFF.